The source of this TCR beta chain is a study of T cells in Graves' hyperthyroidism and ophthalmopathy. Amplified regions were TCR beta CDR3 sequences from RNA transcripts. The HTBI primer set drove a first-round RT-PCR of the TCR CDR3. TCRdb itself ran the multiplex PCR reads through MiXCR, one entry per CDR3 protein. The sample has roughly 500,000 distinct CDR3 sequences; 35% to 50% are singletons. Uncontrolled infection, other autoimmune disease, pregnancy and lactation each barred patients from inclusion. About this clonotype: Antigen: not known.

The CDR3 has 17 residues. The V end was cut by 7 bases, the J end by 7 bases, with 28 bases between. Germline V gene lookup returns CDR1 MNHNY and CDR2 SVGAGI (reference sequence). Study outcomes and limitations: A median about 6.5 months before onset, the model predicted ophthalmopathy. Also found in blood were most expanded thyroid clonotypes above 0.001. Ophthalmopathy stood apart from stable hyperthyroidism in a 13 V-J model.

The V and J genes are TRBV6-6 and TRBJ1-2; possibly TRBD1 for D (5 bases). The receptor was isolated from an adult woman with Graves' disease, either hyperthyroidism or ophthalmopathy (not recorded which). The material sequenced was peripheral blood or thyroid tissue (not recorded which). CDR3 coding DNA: TGTGCCAGCAAAAAGTCCTCCGGGACGAATGACATCTTTGGCTACACCTTC. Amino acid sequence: CASKKSSGTNDIFGYTF.